This TCR beta chain was observed in a study of tumor and adjacent non-tumor tissue in lung cancer. Study details: The cohort had roughly 12 adenocarcinoma, a couple of squamous cell and 1 small cell patients. Stage I to III disease affected roughly ten men and roughly 5 women aged about 30 to 76.

No cell sorting was done before RNA was extracted from the tissue. Germline CDR1 is SNHLY and CDR2 is FYNNEI. The CDR3 sequence is 17 residues long. Points on this clonotype: Its antigen is unknown. The junction differs from germline at one of its ends, possibly a read error.

TCRbeta libraries were built with three rounds of nested PCR, modified from ARM-PCR. MiXCR, run by TCRdb on the multiplex PCR reads, gives a single entry per CDR3 protein. The sample has 78,000 or so distinct CDR3 sequences, around 86% seen once. Study-wide findings and caveats: Normal lung showed higher cumulative top 100 clone frequency than tumor. Tumor tissue had significantly higher TCR diversity than normal lung.

This chain joins TRBV2 and TRBJ1-6, with 8 bases lining up with TRBD1. The sequenced material came from lung tumor tissue. The sequence came from a woman between 45 and 60 years old with non-small cell lung cancer. CDR3 amino acids: CASSAGGRRSYISPLHF. The CDR3 nucleotides read TGTGCCAGCAGTGCAGGGGGCCGTCGATCCTATATTTCACCCCTCCACTTT.